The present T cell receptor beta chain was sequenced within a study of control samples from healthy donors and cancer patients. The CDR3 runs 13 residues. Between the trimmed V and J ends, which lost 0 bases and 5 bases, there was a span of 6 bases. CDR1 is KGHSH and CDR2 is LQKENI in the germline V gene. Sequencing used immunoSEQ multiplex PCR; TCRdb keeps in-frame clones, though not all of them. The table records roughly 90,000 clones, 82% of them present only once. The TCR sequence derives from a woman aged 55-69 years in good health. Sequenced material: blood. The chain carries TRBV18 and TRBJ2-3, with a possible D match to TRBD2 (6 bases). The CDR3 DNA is TGTGCCAGCTCACCACCGGAGGGAGATACGCAGTATTTT. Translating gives CASSPPEGDTQYF.